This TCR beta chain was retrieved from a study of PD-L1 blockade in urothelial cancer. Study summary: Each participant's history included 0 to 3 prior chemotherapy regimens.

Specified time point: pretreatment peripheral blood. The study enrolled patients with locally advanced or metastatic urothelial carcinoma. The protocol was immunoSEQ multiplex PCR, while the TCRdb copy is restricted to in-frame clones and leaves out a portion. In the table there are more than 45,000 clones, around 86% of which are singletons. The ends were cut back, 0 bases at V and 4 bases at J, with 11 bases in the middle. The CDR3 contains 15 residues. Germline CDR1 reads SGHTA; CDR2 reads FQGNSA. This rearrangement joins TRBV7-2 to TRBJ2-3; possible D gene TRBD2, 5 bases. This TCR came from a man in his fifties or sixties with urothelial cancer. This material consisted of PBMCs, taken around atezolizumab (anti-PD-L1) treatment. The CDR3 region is CASSLAGVAADTQYF. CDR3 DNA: TGTGCCAGCAGCTTAGCGGGAGTCGCGGCAGATACGCAGTATTTT.